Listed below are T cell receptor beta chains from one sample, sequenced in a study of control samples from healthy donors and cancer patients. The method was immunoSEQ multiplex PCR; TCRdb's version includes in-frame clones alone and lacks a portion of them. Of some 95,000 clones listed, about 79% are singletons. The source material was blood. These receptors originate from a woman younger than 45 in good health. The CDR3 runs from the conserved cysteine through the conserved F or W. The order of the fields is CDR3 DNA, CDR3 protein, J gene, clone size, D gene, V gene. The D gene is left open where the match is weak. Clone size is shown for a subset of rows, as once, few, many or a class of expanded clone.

CDR3nt: TGTGCCAGCTCACCAGGTCCGAACACTGAAGCTTTCTTT; CDR3aa: CASSPGPNTEAFF; j_gene: TRBJ1-1; abundance: NA; d_gene: NA; v_gene: TRBV18
CDR3nt: TGTGCCTGGACCAGGGGGGGGAACACTGAAGCTTTCTTT; CDR3aa: CAWTRGGNTEAFF; j_gene: TRBJ1-1; abundance: NA; d_gene: TRBD1; v_gene: TRBV30
CDR3nt: TGCGCCAGCAGCTCCGACAGGGGCGGCATGAACACTGAAGCTTTCTTT; CDR3aa: CASSSDRGGMNTEAFF; j_gene: TRBJ1-1; abundance: NA; d_gene: TRBD1; v_gene: TRBV5-1
CDR3nt: TGTGCCAGCAGGAGGGACGGGCCTAACTATGGCTACACCTTC; CDR3aa: CASRRDGPNYGYTF; j_gene: TRBJ1-2; abundance: NA; d_gene: NA; v_gene: TRBV6-5
CDR3nt: TGTGCCAGCAGCTTAAGAGGGTACGAATCACCCCTCCACTTT; CDR3aa: CASSLRGYESPLHF; j_gene: TRBJ1-6; abundance: NA; d_gene: NA; v_gene: TRBV7-2
CDR3nt: TGCGCCAGCAGCCCCCGGGCCGACGGCTATGGCTACACCTTC; CDR3aa: CASSPRADGYGYTF; j_gene: TRBJ1-2; abundance: NA; d_gene: NA; v_gene: TRBV5-1
CDR3nt: TGTGCCATCAGTGAGTCGGACAGCTATGGCTACACCTTC; CDR3aa: CAISESDSYGYTF; j_gene: TRBJ1-2; abundance: NA; d_gene: NA; v_gene: TRBV10-3
CDR3nt: TGTGCCAGCAGCGTCACTAGCGGGGTCTCACAAGAGACCCAGTACTTC; CDR3aa: CASSVTSGVSQETQYF; j_gene: TRBJ2-5; abundance: NA; d_gene: TRBD2; v_gene: TRBV9
CDR3nt: TGTGCTAGCAGCGCGACCCGAATCGGGGAGACCCAGTACTTC; CDR3aa: CASSATRIGETQYF; j_gene: TRBJ2-5; abundance: NA; d_gene: NA; v_gene: TRBV7-7
CDR3nt: TGTGCCAGTAGTTCGACTAAGGGCGAGCAGTACTTC; CDR3aa: CASSSTKGEQYF; j_gene: TRBJ2-7; abundance: NA; d_gene: NA; v_gene: TRBV19
CDR3nt: TGTGCCAGCAGCGGTCACGGACTCTATGGCTACACCTTC; CDR3aa: CASSGHGLYGYTF; j_gene: TRBJ1-2; abundance: NA; d_gene: NA; v_gene: TRBV9
CDR3nt: TGCGCCACTCGAGCGGGACAGGCCAACTATGGCTACACCTTC; CDR3aa: CATRAGQANYGYTF; j_gene: TRBJ1-2; abundance: NA; d_gene: TRBD1; v_gene: TRBV5-1
CDR3nt: TGTGCCACCAGCAGAGATTCCCACGTAAGCTATGGCTACACCTTC; CDR3aa: CATSRDSHVSYGYTF; j_gene: TRBJ1-2; abundance: NA; d_gene: NA; v_gene: TRBV15
CDR3nt: TGTGCCAGCAGCCGCCGGGGAGGGAACGAGCAGTACTTC; CDR3aa: CASSRRGGNEQYF; j_gene: TRBJ2-7; abundance: few; d_gene: TRBD2; v_gene: TRBV3-1/TRBV3-2
CDR3nt: TGTGCCTGGAGAGTCCAGTACGGGGAGCTGTTTTTT; CDR3aa: CAWRVQYGELFF; j_gene: TRBJ2-2; abundance: few; d_gene: NA; v_gene: TRBV30
CDR3nt: TGTGCCAGCCGAGACAGGGGGGCGACTGAAGCTTTCTTT; CDR3aa: CASRDRGATEAFF; j_gene: TRBJ1-1; abundance: NA; d_gene: TRBD1; v_gene: TRBV6-5
CDR3nt: TGTGCCAGCGGCCGGGACAGGGCGGACGAGCAGTACTTC; CDR3aa: CASGRDRADEQYF; j_gene: TRBJ2-7; abundance: few; d_gene: TRBD1; v_gene: TRBV4-2
CDR3nt: TGTGCCAGCAGCCCCCGAGCCGGGTACACCGGGGAGCTGTTTTTT; CDR3aa: CASSPRAGYTGELFF; j_gene: TRBJ2-2; abundance: NA; d_gene: NA; v_gene: TRBV9
CDR3nt: TGCGCCAGCAGCTTGGGGACAGGAGGGAACACCATATATTTT; CDR3aa: CASSLGTGGNTIYF; j_gene: TRBJ1-3; abundance: NA; d_gene: TRBD1; v_gene: TRBV5-1
CDR3nt: TGCGCCAGCAGCCAAGATCAAGGGGGCTCCTACAATGAGCAGTTCTTC; CDR3aa: CASSQDQGGSYNEQFF; j_gene: TRBJ2-1; abundance: NA; d_gene: NA; v_gene: TRBV4-1
CDR3nt: TGCGCCAGCAGTGAGTCGGGGCGGAACACTGAAGCTTTCTTT; CDR3aa: CASSESGRNTEAFF; j_gene: TRBJ1-1; abundance: NA; d_gene: NA; v_gene: TRBV10-1
CDR3nt: TGTGCCAGCAGCTTGGGACAGCGACATACCTACGAGCAGTACTTC; CDR3aa: CASSLGQRHTYEQYF; j_gene: TRBJ2-7; abundance: NA; d_gene: NA; v_gene: TRBV5-5
CDR3nt: TGTGCCAGCAGCCAAGCGCTACAGGGGGCGAACACCGGGGAGCTGTTTTTT; CDR3aa: CASSQALQGANTGELFF; j_gene: TRBJ2-2; abundance: NA; d_gene: TRBD1; v_gene: TRBV7-9
CDR3nt: TGTGCCAGCAGATTGGGACAGGGAGGTACTGAAGCTTTCTTT; CDR3aa: CASRLGQGGTEAFF; j_gene: TRBJ1-1; abundance: few; d_gene: TRBD1; v_gene: TRBV6-5